A selection of T cell receptor beta chains follows, all from one sample in a study of OX40 agonist ivuxolimab in advanced cancers. Clones were read by immunoSEQ multiplex PCR, and TCRdb kept only the in-frame ones, dropping some. The sample lists more than 85,000 clones, roughly 90% occurring once. The sample was CD4+ or CD8+ T cells sorted from blood, taken in a trial of the OX40 agonist ivuxolimab. The origin of the receptors is an adult with an advanced solid tumor such as melanoma, head and neck, liver or kidney cancer. The CDR3 runs from the conserved cysteine through the conserved F or W. D genes are given only for firm matches. Clone size is stated in some rows and not others, as once, few, many or a class when expanded.

.	TRBJ2-5	13	TRBV2	TRBD1	TGTGCCAGCGGGGACAGGGGGGCGGAGACCCAGTACTTC	CASGDRGAETQYF
medium-sized	TRBJ1-1	13	TRBV27	.	TGTGCCAGCAGCCTGACGGTTAACACTGAAGCTTTCTTT	CASSLTVNTEAFF
.	TRBJ1-5	12	TRBV19	.	TGTGCCAGTAGTATCCGGGATCAGCCCCAGCATTTT	CASSIRDQPQHF
once	TRBJ2-7	15	TRBV7-9	TRBD2	TGTGCCAGCAGCTCCCCGGGACTAGAGCAGAACGAGCAGTACTTC	CASSSPGLEQNEQYF
.	TRBJ1-2	14	TRBV23-1	.	TGCGCCAGCAGTCAATCGGGCACAAACTATGGCTACACCTTC	CASSQSGTNYGYTF
.	TRBJ2-1	14	TRBV2	.	TGTGCCAGCAGTGGGGGGGCCCACTCTGTTGAGCAGTTCTTC	CASSGGAHSVEQFF
.	TRBJ2-7	14	TRBV5-1	.	TGCGCCAGCAGCCTAGAGGGGACTCGCTACGAGCAGTACTTC	CASSLEGTRYEQYF
.	TRBJ2-2	13	TRBV19	.	TGTGCCAGTAATCGCTTTAACACCGGGGAGCTGTTTTTT	CASNRFNTGELFF
.	TRBJ1-2	12	TRBV28	TRBD1	TGTGCCAGCAAAGGGACAGTTTATGGCTACACCTTC	CASKGTVYGYTF
few	TRBJ1-1	13	TRBV29-1	TRBD1	TGCAGCGTTGCTCAAACACAGGGGACTGAAGCTTTCTTT	CSVAQTQGTEAFF
few	TRBJ2-1	15	TRBV18	TRBD1	TGTGCCAGCTCACTGGGGACAGGGGGTTACAATGAGCAGTTCTTC	CASSLGTGGYNEQFF
.	TRBJ2-3	18	TRBV10-1	TRBD1	TGCGCCAGCAGCGGTGGGCGAACAGGGGGCGCTGAAGAAGATACGCAGTATTTT	CASSGGRTGGAEEDTQYF
.	TRBJ2-5	16	TRBV7-2	TRBD1	TGTGCCAGCAGCCCCGGGGACAGGGGGCGCGTCCAGACCCAGTACTTC	CASSPGDRGRVQTQYF
.	TRBJ2-5	18	TRBV7-3	.	TGTGCCAGCAGTCCTCCGGGGGAGAGTTCAACAGGCCAAGAGACCCAGTACTTC	CASSPPGESSTGQETQYF
few	TRBJ2-7	16	TRBV18	.	TGTGCCAGCTCACCTCGCTCAGGGGCCGCTACCTACGAGCAGTACTTC	CASSPRSGAATYEQYF
once	TRBJ2-1	15	TRBV5-1	TRBD2	TGCGCCAGCAGCTTGGCTAGCGGGAGGTTAAATGAGCAGTTCTTC	CASSLASGRLNEQFF
.	TRBJ2-2	16	TRBV4-3	TRBD1	TGCGCCAGCAGCCAAGGGAGACAGGGGGTCACCGGGGAGCTGTTTTTT	CASSQGRQGVTGELFF
once	TRBJ2-3	15	TRBV18	.	TGTGCCAGCTCGCCTCGGCAGTACCCCCCAGATACGCAGTATTTT	CASSPRQYPPDTQYF
.	TRBJ2-7	17	TRBV5-6	TRBD2	TGTGCCAGCAACCTGGACGGAGCTAGCGGATACTCCTACGAGCAGTACTTC	CASNLDGASGYSYEQYF
.	TRBJ2-1	16	TRBV11-2	TRBD2	TGTGCCAGCAGCTTAGGTGGGCTAGCGGGTCCGGTTGAGCAGTTCTTC	CASSLGGLAGPVEQFF
.	TRBJ2-3	17	TRBV7-9	.	TGTGCCAGCAGCTTAGGAATACTGCGGGACTTCACAGATACGCAGTATTTT	CASSLGILRDFTDTQYF
.	TRBJ2-7	14	TRBV9	.	TGTGCCAGCAGCGGACAGCCTTACTCCTACGAGCAGTACTTC	CASSGQPYSYEQYF
once	TRBJ2-2	13	TRBV11-2	.	TGTGCCAGCAGCTTAGGACCACTCGGGGAGCTGTTTTTT	CASSLGPLGELFF
once	TRBJ2-4	16	TRBV5-4	TRBD1	TGTGCCAGCAGCTCGGGGGGACAGGGCGCAAAAAACATTCAGTACTTC	CASSSGGQGAKNIQYF
.	TRBJ2-3	17	TRBV28	TRBD2	TGTGCCAGCAGTGACTCGGGACTAGCGGGAGTAACAGATACGCAGTATTTT	CASSDSGLAGVTDTQYF
.	TRBJ2-5	14	TRBV5-4	.	TGTGCCAGCAGCTTGGACACAGACCAAGAGACCCAGTACTTC	CASSLDTDQETQYF
.	TRBJ1-2	12	TRBV6-6	.	TGTGCCAGCACAGTGGGATCCTATGGCTACACCTTC	CASTVGSYGYTF
.	TRBJ2-7	15	TRBV5-4	TRBD2	TGTGCCAGCAGCACTAGGACTAGCGGGAGCTACGAGCAGTACTTC	CASSTRTSGSYEQYF
few	TRBJ2-7	15	TRBV10-3	TRBD2	TGTGCCATCAGCTATTCCTTAGGGACTAACTACGAGCAGTACTTC	CAISYSLGTNYEQYF
.	TRBJ1-2	15	TRBV19	.	TGTGCCAGTAGTATCGGGGAGGTCAGATCGGATGGCTACACCTTC	CASSIGEVRSDGYTF
.	TRBJ2-3	15	TRBV11-2	.	TGTGCCAGCAGCTCCTTGACAGGGAGGGCAGATACGCAGTATTTT	CASSSLTGRADTQYF
once	TRBJ2-2	15	TRBV7-9	.	TGTGCCAGCAGCTTAGGTGGGGCGGACACCGGGGAGCTGTTTTTT	CASSLGGADTGELFF
.	TRBJ2-7	15	TRBV5-5	TRBD2	TGTGCCAGCAGCGCGGCCGGGACTAGCGGTTACGAGCAGTACTTC	CASSAAGTSGYEQYF
.	TRBJ1-5	15	TRBV9	.	TGTGCCAGCAGCTCGAGGGAGGGGGGATTTCTTCCCCAGCATTTT	CASSSREGGFLPQHF
.	TRBJ1-2	14	TRBV27	TRBD1	TGTGCCAGCAGTCCGGACAGGGGAGGATATGGCTACACCTTC	CASSPDRGGYGYTF
once	TRBJ2-3	16	TRBV27	.	TGTGCCAGCAGTACAAAAGCGGGCCGCCCCACAGATACGCAGTATTTT	CASSTKAGRPTDTQYF
.	TRBJ2-1	13	TRBV7-3	.	TGTGCCAGCAGCTTAAACGTAGGAGTCGGGCAGTTCTTC	CASSLNVGVGQFF
.	TRBJ2-1	15	TRBV19	TRBD2	TGTGCCAGTAGTAAACTAGCGGGAACCGTCAATGAGCAGTTCTTC	CASSKLAGTVNEQFF
.	TRBJ1-4	13	TRBV2	.	TGTGCCAGCAACGGTGGGGTTAATGAAAAACTGTTTTTT	CASNGGVNEKLFF
.	TRBJ2-3	15	TRBV7-2	TRBD2	TGTGCCGGCAGCTTAATGGGACTAGCCGCAGATACGCAGTATTTT	CAGSLMGLAADTQYF
.	TRBJ2-7	16	TRBV30	.	TGTGCCTGGAGTGTAAACCGGACAGAGCCTCCCTACGAGCAGTACTTC	CAWSVNRTEPPYEQYF
.	TRBJ1-4	13	TRBV18	.	TGTGCCAGCAGAGATGCAACTAATGAAAAACTGTTTTTT	CASRDATNEKLFF
.	TRBJ2-7	15	TRBV6-1	TRBD2	TGTGCCAGCGTTTTTTTGCAGGGCGGGGGCTACGAGCAGTACTTC	CASVFLQGGGYEQYF
.	TRBJ1-6	16	TRBV28	.	TGTGCCAGCATCCCACAGGGTCTGAGTTATAATTCACCCCTCCACTTT	CASIPQGLSYNSPLHF
.	TRBJ2-2	16	TRBV6-1	TRBD2	TGTGCCAGCAGTGAAGCGGGGACTAGCCAACGCGGGGAGCTGTTTTTT	CASSEAGTSQRGELFF
.	TRBJ1-5	17	TRBV28	TRBD1	TGTGCCAGCTCTCAGGAGGGGAGGGGGCGGAGCAATCAGCCCCAGCATTTT	CASSQEGRGRSNQPQHF
.	TRBJ2-5	13	TRBV10-2	.	TGCGCCAGCACGGGAGCAGCGGAAGAGACCCAGTACTTC	CASTGAAEETQYF
.	TRBJ1-3	15	TRBV5-4	.	TGTGCCAGCAGCTTCCGGGGGGCCTCTGGAAACACCATATATTTT	CASSFRGASGNTIYF
.	TRBJ2-1	17	TRBV19	.	TGTGCCAGTAGATCAAGGGGAGATATTAGTTATTACAATGAGCAGTTCTTC	CASRSRGDISYYNEQFF
.	TRBJ2-7	16	TRBV4-2	.	TGTGCCAGCAGCCAAGCGAGTGGGTCCGGGGGATACGAGCAGTACTTC	CASSQASGSGGYEQYF
.	TRBJ1-1	15	TRBV28	.	TGTGCCAGCAGTCCTAGTGGGGTATGGAAGACTGAAGCTTTCTTT	CASSPSGVWKTEAFF
once	TRBJ2-3	14	TRBV7-2	.	TGTGCCAGCAGCTTTGTAGGGGGAGGAGATACGCAGTATTTT	CASSFVGGGDTQYF
.	TRBJ1-3	13	TRBV5-1	.	TGCGCCAGCAGTTCGTTCTCTGGAAACACCATATATTTT	CASSSFSGNTIYF
.	TRBJ2-7	13	TRBV9	.	TGTGCCAGCAACCCCGGGCCGGCAGGTGAGCAGTACTTC	CASNPGPAGEQYF
.	TRBJ1-3	18	TRBV23-1	.	TGCGCCAGCAGTCTCATCGCGGCCCTGGGGCTCTCTGGAAACACCATATATTTT	CASSLIAALGLSGNTIYF
once	TRBJ2-3	16	TRBV7-2	TRBD1	TGTGCCAGCAGCTTACAGGGGACAGCTAGCACAGATACGCAGTATTTT	CASSLQGTASTDTQYF
few	TRBJ2-3	15	TRBV19	TRBD2	TGTGCCAGTAGTATCAGGCTAGCGGGAAAAGGTACGCAGTATTTT	CASSIRLAGKGTQYF
.	TRBJ2-5	15	TRBV7-9	.	TGTGCCAGCAGCTTCAGTCAGGGATCCCAAGAGACCCAGTACTTC	CASSFSQGSQETQYF
once	TRBJ1-3	15	TRBV30	TRBD1	TGTGCCTGGAATCCGAATTCAGGGGGCGGAAACACCATATATTTT	CAWNPNSGGGNTIYF
.	TRBJ2-7	9	TRBV3-2	.	TGTGCCTCCACTTACGAGCAGTACTTC	CASTYEQYF